The sequence of this T cell receptor (beta chain) was determined in a study of T cell repertoires in cytomegalovirus infection. Across the whole study: Both CMV infection and a matching HLA type were indicated by public TCR beta signatures.

Study-level results: Dominant in the ex vivo response were TCR beta clonotypes restricted by HLA-C and specific for CMV. The cumulative frequency of public TCR beta families identified carriers of CMV plus the relevant HLA.

MiXCR, applied by TCRdb to the reads, yields one record per CDR3 protein. The sample has some 680,000 distinct CDR3 sequences, roughly 36% seen once. A note on this clonotype: Its antigen is not identified.

The germline V gene encodes CDR1 SEHNR and CDR2 FQNEAQ (reference sequence). V dropped 0 bases and J dropped 7 bases, with 13 bases sitting between them. The CDR3 has 15 residues. This chain links TRBV7-9 with TRBJ2-1; D call uncertain. The source is a human donor in good health (CMV status not recorded). Some clones in this sample may be carry-over from other donors' samples. Material for sequencing was PBMCs. The CDR3 loop is CASSLAGSIQNEQFF. The CDR3 DNA reads TGTGCCAGCAGCTTAGCGGGGTCAATACAGAATGAGCAGTTCTTC.